This T cell receptor beta chain was sequenced in a study of blood T cell repertoires in COVID-19. The wider study: Samples of COVID-19 (acute and convalescent) were obtained from the United States, Italy and Spain. From T cells, B-cell-depleted T cells, or PBMCs came the material, which was cDNA or gDNA.

The authors' processing: For nucleated cells, counts were estimated from reference gene primer amplification. Sequenced by immunoSEQ multiplex PCR; TCRdb stores in-frame clones only, minus some. The V and J calls and clone size are taken from that table; D and trimming were inferred from the DNA. Among about 170,000 clones listed, roughly 84% were seen once. The germline CDR1 and CDR2 sequences are SGHTA and FQGTGA. CDR3 length: 14 amino acids. The junction had 7 bases not matched to a gene; V was cut back by 5 bases and J by 7 bases. The source material was peripheral blood. V is TRBV7-3 and J is TRBJ2-1; 8 positions match TRBD2. The sequence was collected from a man aged 50-60 years with active or convalescent COVID-19. The CDR3 DNA follows: TGTGCCAGCAGCCTAGGACTAGCTTGGAATGAGCAGTTCTTC. This gives the protein CASSLGLAWNEQFF.